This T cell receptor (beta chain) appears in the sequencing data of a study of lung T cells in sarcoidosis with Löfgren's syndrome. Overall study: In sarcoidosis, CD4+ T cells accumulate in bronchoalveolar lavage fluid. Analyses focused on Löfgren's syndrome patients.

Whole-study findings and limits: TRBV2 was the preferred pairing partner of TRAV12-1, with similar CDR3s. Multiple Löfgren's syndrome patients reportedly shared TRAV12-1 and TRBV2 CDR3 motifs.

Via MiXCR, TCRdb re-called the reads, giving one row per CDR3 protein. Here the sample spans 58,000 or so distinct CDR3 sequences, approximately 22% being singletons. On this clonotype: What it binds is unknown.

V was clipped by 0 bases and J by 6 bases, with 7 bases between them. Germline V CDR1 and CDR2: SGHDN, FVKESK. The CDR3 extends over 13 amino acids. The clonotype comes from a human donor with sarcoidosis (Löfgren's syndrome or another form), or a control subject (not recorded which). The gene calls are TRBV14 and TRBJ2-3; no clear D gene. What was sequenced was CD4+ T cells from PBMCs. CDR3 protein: CASSQDLDDTQYF. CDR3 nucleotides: TGTGCCAGCAGCCAAGACTTGGATGATACGCAGTATTTT.